What follows describes a single T cell receptor beta chain. The sample has other DNA sequences that encode this CDR3 too. The authors' processing: Scientists estimated how many nucleated cells there were by amplifying reference gene primers. Produced via immunoSEQ multiplex PCR; TCRdb's table is partial and in-frame only. V, J and clone size derive from that table, while D and trimming were established from the DNA sequence. The repertoire includes about 74,000 clones, roughly 90% of them detected once, and 1.3% to 1.5% sits in the top ten. This entry comes from a study of blood T cell repertoires in COVID-19. On the study more broadly: Acute and convalescent COVID-19 samples came from the United States, Italy and Spain. Sources were T cells, B-cell-depleted T cells, or PBMCs; the material itself was cDNA or gDNA.

Trimming cost V 2 bases and J 0 bases, with 4 bases left between them. This CDR3 spans 14 amino acids. Per the germline V gene, CDR1 is SEHNR and CDR2 is FQNEAQ (reference sequence). The receptor comes from a man in his fifties with acute or convalescent COVID-19. Sequenced sample: peripheral blood. This rearrangement joins TRBV7-9 to TRBJ2-2; no firm D call. The CDR3 sequence is CASSLLSNTGELFF. DNA for the CDR3: TGTGCCAGCAGCTTACTCTCGAACACCGGGGAGCTGTTTTTT.